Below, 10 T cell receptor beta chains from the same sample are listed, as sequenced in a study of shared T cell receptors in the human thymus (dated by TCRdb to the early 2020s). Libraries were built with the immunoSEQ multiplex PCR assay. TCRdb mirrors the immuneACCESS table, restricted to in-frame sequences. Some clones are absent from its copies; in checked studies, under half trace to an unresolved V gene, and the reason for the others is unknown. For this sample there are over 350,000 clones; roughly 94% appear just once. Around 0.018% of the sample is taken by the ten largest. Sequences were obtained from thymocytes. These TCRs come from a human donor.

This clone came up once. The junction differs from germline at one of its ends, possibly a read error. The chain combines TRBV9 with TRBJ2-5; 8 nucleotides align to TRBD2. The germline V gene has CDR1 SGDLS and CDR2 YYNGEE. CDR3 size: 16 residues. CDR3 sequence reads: CAGSVGLAGRRETQYF. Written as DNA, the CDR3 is TGTGCCGGCAGCGTCGGGTTAGCGGGAAGGCGGGAGACCCAGTACTTC. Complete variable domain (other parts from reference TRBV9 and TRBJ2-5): DSGVTQTPKHLITATGQRVTLRCSPRSGDLSVYWYQQSLDQGLQFLIQYYNGEERAKGNILERFSAQQFPDLHSELNLSSLELGDSALYFCAGSVGLAGRRETQYFGPGTRLLVL.

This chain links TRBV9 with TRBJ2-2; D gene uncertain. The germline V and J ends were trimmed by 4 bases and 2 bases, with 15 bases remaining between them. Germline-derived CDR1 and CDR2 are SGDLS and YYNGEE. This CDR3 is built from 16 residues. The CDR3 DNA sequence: TGTGCCAGCAGCCACGTGACGGACCCTAACACCGGGGAGCTGTTTTTT. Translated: CASSHVTDPNTGELFF.

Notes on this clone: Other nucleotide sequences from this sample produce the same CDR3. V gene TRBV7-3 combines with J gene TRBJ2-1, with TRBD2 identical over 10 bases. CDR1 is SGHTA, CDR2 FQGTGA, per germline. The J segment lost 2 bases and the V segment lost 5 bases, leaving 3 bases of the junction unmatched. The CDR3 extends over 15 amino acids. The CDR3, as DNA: TGTGCCAGCAGCCCACTAGCGGGACCCTACAATGAGCAGTTCTTC. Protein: CASSPLAGPYNEQFF.

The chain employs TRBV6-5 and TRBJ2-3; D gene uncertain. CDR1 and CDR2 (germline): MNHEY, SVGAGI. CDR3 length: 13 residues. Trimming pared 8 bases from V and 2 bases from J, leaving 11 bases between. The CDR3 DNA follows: TGTGCCAGCCGACGGAGTCACACAGATACGCAGTATTTT. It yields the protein CASRRSHTDTQYF.

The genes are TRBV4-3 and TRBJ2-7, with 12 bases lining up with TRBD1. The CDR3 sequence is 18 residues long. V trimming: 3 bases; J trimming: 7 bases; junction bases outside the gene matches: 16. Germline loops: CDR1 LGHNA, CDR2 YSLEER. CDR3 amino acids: CASSHSNSRDRGRAEQYF. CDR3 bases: TGCGCCAGCAGCCATTCAAATTCCCGGGACAGGGGGCGCGCGGAGCAGTACTTC.

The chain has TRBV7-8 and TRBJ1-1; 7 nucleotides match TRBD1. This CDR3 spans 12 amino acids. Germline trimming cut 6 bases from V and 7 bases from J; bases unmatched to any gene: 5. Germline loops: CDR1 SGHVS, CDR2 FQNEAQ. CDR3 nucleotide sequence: TGTGCCAGCAGGAAGCAGGGGGATGAAGCTTTCTTT. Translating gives CASRKQGDEAFF.

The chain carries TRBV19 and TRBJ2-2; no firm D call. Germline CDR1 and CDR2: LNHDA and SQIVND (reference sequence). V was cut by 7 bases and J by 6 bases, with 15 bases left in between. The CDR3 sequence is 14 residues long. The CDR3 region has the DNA TGTGCCAGTACCTTGGATACGCCTCCCGGGGAGCTGTTTTTT. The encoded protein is CASTLDTPPGELFF.

Written as DNA, the CDR3 is TGCGCCAGCAGCTGGGGTACCGGGACAGGGACAGATACGCAGTATTTT. Translated: CASSWGTGTGTDTQYF. The chain combines TRBV5-1 with TRBJ2-3, with 9 bases that match TRBD1. The germline V gene has CDR1 SGHRS and CDR2 YFSETQ. V shed 3 bases, J shed 3 bases, and the junction held 8 bases outside the gene matches. This CDR3 has 16 amino acids.

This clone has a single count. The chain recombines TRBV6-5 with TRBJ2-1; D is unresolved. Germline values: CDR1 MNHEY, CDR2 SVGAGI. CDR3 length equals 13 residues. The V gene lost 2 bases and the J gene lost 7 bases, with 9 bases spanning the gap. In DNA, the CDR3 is TGTGCCAGCAGTTACGGTGTGTGGAATGAGCAGTTCTTC. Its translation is CASSYGVWNEQFF.

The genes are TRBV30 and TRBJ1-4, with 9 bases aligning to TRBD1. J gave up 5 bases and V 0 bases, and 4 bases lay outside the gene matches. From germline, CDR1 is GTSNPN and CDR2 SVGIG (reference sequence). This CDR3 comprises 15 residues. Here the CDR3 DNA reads TGTGCCTGGAGTGTAAGAGGACAGGGGAATGAAAAACTGTTTTTT. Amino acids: CAWSVRGQGNEKLFF.